This entry concerns a single T cell receptor (beta chain). This clonotype was observed many times. Its specific antigen is unknown. Per-base qualities were not stored, and no clone one base away is much larger. Deletion took 4 bases off V and 8 bases off J, with a span of 22 bases between the germline ends. From the cysteine through the phenylalanine, the CDR3 covers 16 amino acids. CDR3 DNA is the only sequence kept; it has 48 bases, read in frame from the first base. Reading the germline V gene gives CDR1 SGHRS and CDR2 YFSETQ. This sample is drawn from a study of CD8 T cells in ankylosing spondylitis (TCRdb year 2017). With regard to the full study: The study profiled T cell receptor beta repertoires in healthy donors and ankylosing spondylitis patients to find disease-linked TCR variants. In total, the full study cohort was made up of over a hundred healthy donors and 25 or so ankylosing spondylitis patients. Peripheral blood was sampled, and synovial fluid was additionally collected from ankylosing spondylitis patients. What the work shows at the level of the full study, not this receptor alone: A TCR beta motif of about 8 highly homologous amino acid variants appeared characteristic of blood from ankylosing spondylitis patients. The disease-linked clones had a CD8+ phenotype and were found at relatively low frequencies in peripheral blood. Significant enrichment of the disease-linked clones was reported in matched synovial fluid samples from ankylosing spondylitis patients. Some of the motif variants had been reported before in the synovial fluid and blood of reactive arthritis patients, a finding that suggests common disease-initiation mechanisms.

Reads for this sample came from an Illumina HiSeq 2500. TCR beta libraries were prepared by quantitative 5'-RACE with molecular barcodes. Under the source paper's analysis protocol: Disease-linked TCR variants were identified with a new computational method built on a probabilistic model of VDJ rearrangement. Starting from the raw public reads, TCRdb applied fastp trimming at Q25, assembled clones with MiXCR and retained in-frame beta chains. Entries are consolidated by CDR3 protein sequence, retaining the most common genes and DNA. V and J calls and clone size were set by TCRdb, not the authors. This sample gives some 140,000 distinct CDR3 sequences in total; 11% of them show up just once. About 4% of the sample lies in the top ten.

This TCR was sampled from a female donor with ankylosing spondylitis or in good health (not recorded which). Specimen: blood, either unsorted or a sorted T cell fraction (not recorded which). Here the chain combines TRBV5-1 and TRBJ2-1; the D gene assignment is ambiguous. In nucleotides, the sequence is TGCGCCAGCAGCCCGCCTAGTAGCAGTATCTTTGATGAGCAGTTCTTC. Translated, this is CASSPPSSSIFDEQFF.